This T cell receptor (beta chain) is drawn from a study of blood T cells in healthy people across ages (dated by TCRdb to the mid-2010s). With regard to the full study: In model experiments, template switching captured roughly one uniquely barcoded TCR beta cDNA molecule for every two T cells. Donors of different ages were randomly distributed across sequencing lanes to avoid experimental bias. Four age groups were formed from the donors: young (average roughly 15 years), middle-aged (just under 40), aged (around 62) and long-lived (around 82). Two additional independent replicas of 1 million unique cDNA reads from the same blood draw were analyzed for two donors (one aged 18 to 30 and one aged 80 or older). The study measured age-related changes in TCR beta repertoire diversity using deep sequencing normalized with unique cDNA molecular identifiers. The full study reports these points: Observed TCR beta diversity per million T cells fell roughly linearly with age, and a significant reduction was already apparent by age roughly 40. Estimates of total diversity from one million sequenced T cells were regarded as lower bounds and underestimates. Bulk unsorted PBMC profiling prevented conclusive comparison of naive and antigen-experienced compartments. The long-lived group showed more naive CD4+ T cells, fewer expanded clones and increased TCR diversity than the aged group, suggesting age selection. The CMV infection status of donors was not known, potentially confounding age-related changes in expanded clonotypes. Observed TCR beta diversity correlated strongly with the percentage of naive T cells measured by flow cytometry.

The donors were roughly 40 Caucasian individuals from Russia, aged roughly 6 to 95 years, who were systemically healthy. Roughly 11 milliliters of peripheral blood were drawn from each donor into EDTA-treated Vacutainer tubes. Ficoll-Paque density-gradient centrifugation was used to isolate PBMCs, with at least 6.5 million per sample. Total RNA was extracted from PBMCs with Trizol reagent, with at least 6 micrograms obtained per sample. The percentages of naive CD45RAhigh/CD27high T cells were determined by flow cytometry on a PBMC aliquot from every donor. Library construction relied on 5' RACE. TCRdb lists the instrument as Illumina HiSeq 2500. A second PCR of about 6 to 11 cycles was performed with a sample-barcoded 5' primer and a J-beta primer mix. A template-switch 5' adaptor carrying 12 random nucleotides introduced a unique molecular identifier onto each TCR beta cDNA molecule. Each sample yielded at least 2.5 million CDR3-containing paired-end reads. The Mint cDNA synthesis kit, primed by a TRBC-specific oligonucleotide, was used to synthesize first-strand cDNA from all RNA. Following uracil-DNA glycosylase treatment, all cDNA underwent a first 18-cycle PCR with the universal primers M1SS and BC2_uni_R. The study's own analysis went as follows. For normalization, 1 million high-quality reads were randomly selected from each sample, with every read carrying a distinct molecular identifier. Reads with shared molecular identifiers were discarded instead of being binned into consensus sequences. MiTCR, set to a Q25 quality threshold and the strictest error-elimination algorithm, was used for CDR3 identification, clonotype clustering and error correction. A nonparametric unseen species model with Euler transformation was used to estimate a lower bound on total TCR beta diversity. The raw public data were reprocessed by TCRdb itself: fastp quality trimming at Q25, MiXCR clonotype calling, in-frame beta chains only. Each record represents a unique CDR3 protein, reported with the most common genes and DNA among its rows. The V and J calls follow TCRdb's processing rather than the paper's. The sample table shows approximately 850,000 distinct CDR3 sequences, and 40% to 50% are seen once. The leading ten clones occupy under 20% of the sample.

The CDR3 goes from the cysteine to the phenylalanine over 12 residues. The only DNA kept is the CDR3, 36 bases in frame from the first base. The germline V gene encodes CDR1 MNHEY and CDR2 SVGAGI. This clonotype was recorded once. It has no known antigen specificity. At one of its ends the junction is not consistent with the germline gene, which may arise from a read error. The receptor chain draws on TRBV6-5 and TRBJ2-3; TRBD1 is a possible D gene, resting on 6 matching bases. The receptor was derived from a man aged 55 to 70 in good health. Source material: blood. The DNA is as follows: TGTGCCGGCAGGGGTTTTGCAGATACGCAGTATTTT. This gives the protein CAGRGFADTQYF.